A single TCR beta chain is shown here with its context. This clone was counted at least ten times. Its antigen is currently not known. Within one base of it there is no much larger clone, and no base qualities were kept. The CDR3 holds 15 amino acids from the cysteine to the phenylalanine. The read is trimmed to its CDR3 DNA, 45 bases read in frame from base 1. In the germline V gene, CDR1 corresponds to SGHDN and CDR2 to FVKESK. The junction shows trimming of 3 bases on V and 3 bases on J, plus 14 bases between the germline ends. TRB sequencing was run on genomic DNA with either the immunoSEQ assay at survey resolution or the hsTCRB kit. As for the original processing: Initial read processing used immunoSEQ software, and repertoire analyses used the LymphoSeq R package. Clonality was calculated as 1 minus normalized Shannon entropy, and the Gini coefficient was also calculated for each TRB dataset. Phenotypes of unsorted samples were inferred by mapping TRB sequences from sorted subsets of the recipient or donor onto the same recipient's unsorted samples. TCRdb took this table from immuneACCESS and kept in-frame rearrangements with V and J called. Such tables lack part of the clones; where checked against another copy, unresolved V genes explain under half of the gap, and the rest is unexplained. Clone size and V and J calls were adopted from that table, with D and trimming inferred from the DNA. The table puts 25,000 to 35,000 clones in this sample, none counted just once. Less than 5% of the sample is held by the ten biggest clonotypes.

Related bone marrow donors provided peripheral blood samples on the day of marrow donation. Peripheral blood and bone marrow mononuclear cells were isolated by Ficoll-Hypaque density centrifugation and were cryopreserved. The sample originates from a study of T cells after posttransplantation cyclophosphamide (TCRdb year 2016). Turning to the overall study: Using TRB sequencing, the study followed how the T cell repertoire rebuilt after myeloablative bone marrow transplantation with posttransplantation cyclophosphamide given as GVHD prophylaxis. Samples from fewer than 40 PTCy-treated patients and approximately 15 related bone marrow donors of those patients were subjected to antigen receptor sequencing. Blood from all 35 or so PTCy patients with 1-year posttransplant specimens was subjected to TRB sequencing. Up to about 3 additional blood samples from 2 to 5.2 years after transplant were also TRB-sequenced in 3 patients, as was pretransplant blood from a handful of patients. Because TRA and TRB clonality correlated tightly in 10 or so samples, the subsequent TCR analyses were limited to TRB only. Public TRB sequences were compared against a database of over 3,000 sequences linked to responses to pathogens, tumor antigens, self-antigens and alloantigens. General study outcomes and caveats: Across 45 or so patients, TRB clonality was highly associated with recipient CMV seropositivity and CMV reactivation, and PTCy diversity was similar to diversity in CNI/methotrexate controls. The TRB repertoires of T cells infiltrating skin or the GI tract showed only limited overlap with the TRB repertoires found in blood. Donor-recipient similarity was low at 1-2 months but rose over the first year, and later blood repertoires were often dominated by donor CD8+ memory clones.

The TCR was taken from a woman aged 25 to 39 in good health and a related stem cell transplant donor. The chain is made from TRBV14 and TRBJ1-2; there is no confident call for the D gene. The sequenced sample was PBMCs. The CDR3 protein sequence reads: CASSHDPRLDYGYTF. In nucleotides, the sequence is TGTGCCAGCAGCCACGATCCGCGGTTAGACTATGGCTACACCTTC.